The 8 T cell receptor beta chains below come from one sample, sequenced in a study of cytomegalovirus exposure and HLA in healthy donors. Use of 60 Vbeta and 13 Jbeta primers characterized the PCR. The data were produced by immunoSEQ multiplex PCR, yet TCRdb's version contains in-frame clones alone and is incomplete. The data show 150,000 to 200,000 clones, with almost 85% seen just once and roughly 5.2% held by the top ten. Sequenced sample: PBMCs. Receptors originate from a girl between 5 and 17 years old in good health and CMV-seropositive.

The rearrangement uses TRBV2 and TRBJ1-5; D gene uncertain. The germline V gene has CDR1 SNHLY and CDR2 FYNNEI. This CDR3 spans 14 amino acids. Between the trimmed V and J ends, which lost 3 bases and 1 base, there was a span of 7 bases. CDR3 in amino acids: CASSDRESNQPQHF. The DNA of the CDR3 is TGTGCCAGCAGTGATAGGGAGAGCAATCAGCCCCAGCATTTT.

DNA of the CDR3: TGTGCCAGTAGTATGGAGGCGGGGGGGCTCGGGGAGACCCAGTACTTC. This gives the protein CASSMEAGGLGETQYF. The chain carries TRBV19 and TRBJ2-5; TRBD2 matches at 9 bases. Trimming cost V 3 bases and J 5 bases; bases outside gene matches: 10. The CDR3 covers 16 residues. In germline, CDR1 is LNHDA, CDR2 SQIVND (reference sequence).

The gene calls are TRBV14 and TRBJ1-2; D possibly corresponds to TRBD1 (6 bases). CDR1 SGHDN and CDR2 FVKESK come from the germline V gene. The CDR3 covers 13 residues. V was shortened by 0 bases and J by 4 bases, with 6 bases between the two germline ends. This CDR3 is CASSQEQGYGYTF. CDR3 sequence (DNA): TGTGCCAGCAGCCAAGAACAGGGCTATGGCTACACCTTC.

This sequence joins TRBV9 and TRBJ2-7, with 7 positions matching TRBD1. V trimming: 4 bases; J trimming: 2 bases; junction bases outside the gene matches: 6. Germline loops: CDR1 SGDLS, CDR2 YYNGEE. CDR3 length: 14 residues. This chain's CDR3 is CASSPGQAPYEQYF. CDR3 sequence (DNA): TGTGCCAGCAGCCCCGGACAGGCTCCCTACGAGCAGTACTTC.

This chain links TRBV6-1 with TRBJ1-2, with a possible D match to TRBD1 (6 bases). The V end was cut by 3 bases, the J end by 5 bases, with 19 bases between. Germline CDR1 is MNHNS and CDR2 is SASEGT. The CDR3 totals 16 residues. CDR3 bases: TGTGCCAGCAGTGATCCCTACCGACAGGCCGCTTATGGCTACACCTTC. Its translation is CASSDPYRQAAYGYTF.

This chain uses TRBV27 with TRBJ2-5, with D perhaps matching TRBD2 (7 bases). The V gene's germline CDR1 is MNHEY and CDR2 SMNVEV (reference sequence). The CDR3 is 15 residues long. Trimming left V 5 bases short and J 0 bases short, with 13 bases between. CDR3 bases: TGTGCCAGCAGTGGGGGGGCCGGACACCAAGAGACCCAGTACTTC. Translated: CASSGGAGHQETQYF.

The chain couples TRBV18 to TRBJ1-5; D uncertain. Looked up from germline, CDR1 is KGHSH and CDR2 is LQKENI. Trimming took 2 bases from V and 4 from J, leaving 9 bases between them. CDR3 size: 14 residues. The CDR3: CASSPGRENQPQHF. The CDR3, as DNA: TGTGCCAGCTCACCAGGAAGGGAGAATCAGCCCCAGCATTTT.

The V call is TRBV5-1, the J call TRBJ2-3; a possible D gene is TRBD2 (6 bases). The CDR3 is made up of 15 amino acids. The V end was cut by 0 bases, the J end by 4 bases, with 12 bases between. Germline-derived CDR1 and CDR2 are SGHRS and YFSETQ. The CDR3 nucleotides are TGCGCCAGCAGCTTGGCGGCTAGCGCCCCAGATACGCAGTATTTT. Translated: CASSLAASAPDTQYF.